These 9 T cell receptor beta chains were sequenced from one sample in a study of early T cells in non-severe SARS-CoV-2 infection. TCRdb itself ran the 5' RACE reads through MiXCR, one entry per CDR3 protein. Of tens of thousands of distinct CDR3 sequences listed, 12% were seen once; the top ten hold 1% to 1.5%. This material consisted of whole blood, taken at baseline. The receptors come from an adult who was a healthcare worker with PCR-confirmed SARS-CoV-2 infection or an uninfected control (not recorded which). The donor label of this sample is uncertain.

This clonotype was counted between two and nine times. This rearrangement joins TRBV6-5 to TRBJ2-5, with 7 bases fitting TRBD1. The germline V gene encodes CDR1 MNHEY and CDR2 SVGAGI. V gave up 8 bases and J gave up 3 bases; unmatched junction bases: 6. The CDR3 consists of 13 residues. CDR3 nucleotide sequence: TGTGCCAGCTCTAAGGGACAGAAAGAGACCCAGTACTTC. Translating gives CASSKGQKETQYF.

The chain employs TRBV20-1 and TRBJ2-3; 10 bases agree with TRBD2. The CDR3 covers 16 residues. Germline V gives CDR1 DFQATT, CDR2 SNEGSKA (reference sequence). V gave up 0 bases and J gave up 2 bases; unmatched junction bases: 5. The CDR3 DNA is TGCAGTGCTAGAGACTTTAGCGGGGGGAACACAGATACGCAGTATTTT. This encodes CSARDFSGGNTDTQYF.

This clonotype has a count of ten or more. The CDR3 nucleotides are TGTGCCAGCAGCACAGGGGGCTCGGGGAATTCACCCCTCCACTTT. It is translated as CASSTGGSGNSPLHF. This sequence joins TRBV12-3 or TRBV12-4 and TRBJ1-6, with 9 bases fitting TRBD1. Unmatched junction bases numbered 7, after V lost 6 bases and J lost 7 bases. The CDR3 sequence is 15 residues long.

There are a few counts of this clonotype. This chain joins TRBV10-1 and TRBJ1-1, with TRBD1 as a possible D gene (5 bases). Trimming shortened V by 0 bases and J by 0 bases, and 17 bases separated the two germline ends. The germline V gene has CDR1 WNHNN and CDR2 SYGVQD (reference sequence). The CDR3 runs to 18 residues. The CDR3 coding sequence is TGCGCCAGCAGTGAGTCGTTAGGGGTCCGGGGCATGAACACTGAAGCTTTCTTT. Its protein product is CASSESLGVRGMNTEAFF.

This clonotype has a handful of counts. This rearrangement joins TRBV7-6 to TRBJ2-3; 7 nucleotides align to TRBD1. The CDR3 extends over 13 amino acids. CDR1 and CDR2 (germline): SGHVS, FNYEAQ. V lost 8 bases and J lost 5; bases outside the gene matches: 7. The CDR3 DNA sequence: TGTGCCAGCCCGCGTAGGGGGCGAGATACGCAGTATTTT. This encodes CASPRRGRDTQYF.

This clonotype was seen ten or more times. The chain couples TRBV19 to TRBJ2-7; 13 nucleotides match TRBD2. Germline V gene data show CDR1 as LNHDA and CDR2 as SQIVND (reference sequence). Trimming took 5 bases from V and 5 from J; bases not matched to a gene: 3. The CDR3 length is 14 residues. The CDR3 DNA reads TGTGCCAGTAGTCGGACTAGCGGGGGCGACGAGCAGTACGTC. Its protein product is CASSRTSGGDEQYV.

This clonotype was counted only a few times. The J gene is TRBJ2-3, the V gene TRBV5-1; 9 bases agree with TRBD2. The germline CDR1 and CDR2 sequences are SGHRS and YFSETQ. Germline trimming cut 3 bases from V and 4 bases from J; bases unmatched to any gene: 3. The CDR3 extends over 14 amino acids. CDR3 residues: CASSWGLASDTQYF. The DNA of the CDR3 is TGCGCCAGCAGCTGGGGACTAGCTTCAGATACGCAGTATTTT. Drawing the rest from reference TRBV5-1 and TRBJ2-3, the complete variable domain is KAGVTQTPRYLIKTRGQQVTLSCSPISGHRSVSWYQQTPGQGLQFLFEYFSETQRNKGNFPGRFSGRQFSNSRSEMNVSTLELGDSALYLCASSWGLASDTQYFGPGTRLTVL.

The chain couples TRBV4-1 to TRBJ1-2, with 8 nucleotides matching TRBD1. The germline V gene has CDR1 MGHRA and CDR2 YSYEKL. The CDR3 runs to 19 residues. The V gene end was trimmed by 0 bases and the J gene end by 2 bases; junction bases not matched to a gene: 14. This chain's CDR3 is CASSQDRRTGLIGNYGYTF. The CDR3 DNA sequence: TGCGCCAGCAGCCAAGACCGACGGACAGGGCTGATAGGAAACTATGGCTACACCTTC.

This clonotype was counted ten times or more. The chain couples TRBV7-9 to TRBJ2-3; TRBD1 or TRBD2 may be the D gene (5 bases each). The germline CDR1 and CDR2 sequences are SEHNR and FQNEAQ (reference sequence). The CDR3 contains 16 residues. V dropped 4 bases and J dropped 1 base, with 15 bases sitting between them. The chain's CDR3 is CASSYPGAQRTDTQYF. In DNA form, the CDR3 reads TGTGCCAGCAGCTACCCCGGGGCCCAGCGCACAGATACGCAGTATTTT.